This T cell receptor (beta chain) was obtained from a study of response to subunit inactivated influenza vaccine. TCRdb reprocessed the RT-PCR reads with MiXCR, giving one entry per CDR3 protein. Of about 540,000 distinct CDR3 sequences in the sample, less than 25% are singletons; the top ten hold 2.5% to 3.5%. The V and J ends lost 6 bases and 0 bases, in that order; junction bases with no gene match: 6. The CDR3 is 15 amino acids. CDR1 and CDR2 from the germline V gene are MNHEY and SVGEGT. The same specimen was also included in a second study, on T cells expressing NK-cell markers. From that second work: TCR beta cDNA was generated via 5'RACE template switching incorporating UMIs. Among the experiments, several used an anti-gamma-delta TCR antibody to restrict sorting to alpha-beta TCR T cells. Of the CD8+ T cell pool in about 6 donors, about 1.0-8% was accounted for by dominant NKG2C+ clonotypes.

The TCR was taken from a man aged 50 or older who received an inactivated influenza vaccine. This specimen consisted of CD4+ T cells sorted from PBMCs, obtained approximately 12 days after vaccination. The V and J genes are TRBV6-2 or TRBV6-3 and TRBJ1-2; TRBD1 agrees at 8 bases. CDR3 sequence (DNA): TGTGCCAGCAGGCGACAGGGGCATGCTAACTATGGCTACACCTTC. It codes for CASRRQGHANYGYTF.